These 24 T cell receptor beta chains came from one sample sequenced in a study of shared clonotypes between healthy human individuals. Data came from immunoSEQ multiplex PCR; TCRdb stores just in-frame clones and leaves some out. The sample records about 1.4 million clones, 96% being singletons. The sample taken for sequencing was naive CD4+ T cells sorted from blood. The subset here: CD45RA+ positively selected. The receptors were gathered from a man under 40 in good health.

As to this clone: At the DNA level, this CDR3 is encoded by other sequences in the same sample as well. The genes are TRBV9 and TRBJ2-5; TRBD1 might be the D (6 bases). The ends were cut back, 2 bases at V and 5 bases at J, with 10 bases in the middle. Germline V gives CDR1 SGDLS, CDR2 YYNGEE. The CDR3 is 13 residues long. CDR3 DNA: TGTGCCAGCAGCGTCACAGGGCGGGAGACCCAGTACTTC. Its translation is CASSVTGRETQYF.

The chain joins TRBV9 to TRBJ2-3; TRBD2 matches at 7 bases. V was pared by 0 bases and J by 6 bases, with 4 bases of the junction left unmatched. CDR1 SGDLS and CDR2 YYNGEE come from the germline V gene. There are 14 residues in the CDR3. For the CDR3, the DNA is TGTGCCAGCAGCGTAGCAACTAGCGAGGATACGCAGTATTTT. Amino acids: CASSVATSEDTQYF.

The chain links TRBV27 to TRBJ1-1, with TRBD1 as a possible D gene (6 bases). V was clipped by 6 bases and J by 7 bases, with 24 bases between them. CDR3 length equals 16 residues. Germline assignment: CDR1 MNHEY and CDR2 SMNVEV (reference sequence). CDR3 nucleotide sequence: TGTGCCAGCAGAAGGGGGGTCGGGGGTCTGGAGGGTGAAGCTTTCTTT. As protein: CASRRGVGGLEGEAFF.

J is TRBJ2-1 and V is TRBV6-9; D may be TRBD2 (5 bases). Trimming pared 3 bases from V and 8 bases from J, leaving 14 bases between. Germline V CDR1 and CDR2: MNHGY, SVAAGI. The CDR3 is 14 amino acids. The CDR3 sequence: CASSYLLDLYEQFF. The DNA for the CDR3 is TGTGCCAGCAGTTACCTACTAGATCTTTATGAGCAGTTCTTC.

This clone has a single count. In DNA form, the CDR3 reads TGCAGCGTTCGCAACAGGCTAACCATGAACACTGAAGCTTTCTTT. Its translation: CSVRNRLTMNTEAFF. This rearrangement joins TRBV29-1 to TRBJ1-1; tentative D call: TRBD1 (5 bases). V was pared by 5 bases and J by 0 bases, with 16 bases between. The CDR3 extends over 15 amino acids. CDR1 SQVTM and CDR2 ANQGSEA come from the germline V gene.

This rearrangement joins TRBV5-6 to TRBJ2-7; TRBD2 matches 9 bases. This CDR3 has 16 amino acids. V lost 6 bases, J lost 2 bases, and 12 bases stayed unmatched. Germline CDR1 SGHDT, CDR2 YYEEEE. The CDR3: CASNPLGAGGAYEQYF. The CDR3 DNA follows: TGTGCCAGCAACCCCCTAGGAGCGGGAGGCGCCTACGAGCAGTACTTC.

The V gene is TRBV18, the J gene TRBJ1-1, with a weak D call TRBD1 (5 bases). CDR3 length: 13 residues. Deletions cut 3 bases from V and 4 bases from J, with 9 bases between. CDR1 is KGHSH and CDR2 is LQKENI in the germline V gene. The CDR3 is CASSPWTTTEAFF. CDR3 DNA sequence: TGTGCCAGCTCACCCTGGACAACCACTGAAGCTTTCTTT.

J is TRBJ1-2 and V is TRBV6-5, with D maybe TRBD1 (6 bases). The CDR3 has 15 residues. Trimming left V 2 bases short and J 0 bases short, with 10 bases between. Looked up from germline, CDR1 is MNHEY and CDR2 is SVGAGI. The CDR3 bases are TGTGCCAGCAGTTACGAAGGGGGAACTAACTATGGCTACACCTTC. Encoded protein: CASSYEGGTNYGYTF.

The chain carries TRBV7-2 and TRBJ2-5; 7 bases fit TRBD1. This CDR3 is built from 16 residues. J gave up 1 base and V 5 bases, and 10 bases lay outside the gene matches. Looked up from germline, CDR1 is SGHTA and CDR2 is FQGNSA. In nucleotides, the CDR3 is TGTGCCAGCAGCGCACGAGGGACAGCGCCCCAAGAGACCCAGTACTTC. Translated: CASSARGTAPQETQYF.

The chain is built from TRBV5-1 and TRBJ2-1; the match to TRBD2 covers 12 bases. Germline CDR1 is SGHRS and CDR2 is YFSETQ. The CDR3 covers 17 residues. V gave up 2 bases and J gave up 0 bases; unmatched junction bases: 3. The CDR3, as DNA: TGCGCCAGCAGCTTTGGACTAGCGGGAAGCTCCTACAATGAGCAGTTCTTC. It encodes CASSFGLAGSSYNEQFF.

The V gene is TRBV2, the J gene TRBJ2-1; 11 bases are shared with TRBD2. The germline gives CDR1 SNHLY, CDR2 FYNNEI. V lost 6 bases to trimming and J lost 3 bases; unmatched junction nucleotides: 4. The CDR3 covers 15 residues. The CDR3 loop reads CASRLAGVDYNEQFF. The CDR3 region has the DNA TGTGCCAGCAGACTAGCGGGAGTTGACTACAATGAGCAGTTCTTC.

For the CDR3, the DNA is TGTGCCAGCAGTTTAGTAGGGACCAAAAACATTCAGTACTTC. Translated, it gives CASSLVGTKNIQYF. This chain links TRBV27 with TRBJ2-4, with unresolved D. Between the trimmed V and J ends, which lost 2 bases and 2 bases, there was a span of 7 bases. This CDR3 is built from 14 residues. Germline CDR1 and CDR2: MNHEY and SMNVEV (reference sequence).

This rearrangement joins TRBV14 to TRBJ1-4; D remains unclear. The CDR3 has 13 residues. The V and J ends lost 0 bases and 13 bases respectively, with 12 bases between them. CDR1 and CDR2 from the germline V gene are SGHDN and FVKESK. CDR3 residues: CASSQDLDGLLFF. The CDR3, as DNA: TGTGCCAGCAGCCAAGATCTAGACGGTTTACTGTTTTTT.

V and J are TRBV28 and TRBJ1-1, with D possibly TRBD1 on 6 matching bases. V dropped 6 bases and J dropped 0 bases, with 14 bases sitting between them. This CDR3 is built from 15 residues. CDR1 and CDR2 (germline): MDHEN, SYDVKM. Here the CDR3 DNA reads TGTGCCAGCAGAAAGACAGGCACTGTGAACACTGAAGCTTTCTTT. As protein: CASRKTGTVNTEAFF.

The rearrangement uses TRBV13 and TRBJ2-7; D unclear. V was shortened by 5 bases and J by 7 bases, with 12 bases between the two germline ends. CDR3 size: 12 residues. Germline V gene sequence: CDR1 PRHDT, CDR2 FYEKMQ (reference sequence). Written as DNA, the CDR3 is TGTGCCAGCAGCCGAACTCTTAGGGAGCAGTACTTC. It codes for CASSRTLREQYF.

Comments on this clone: The identical CDR3 is also encoded by other nucleotide sequences in the sample. This chain uses TRBV28 with TRBJ1-3, with 7 bases matching TRBD1. Trimming removed 3 bases from V and 2 bases from J; junction bases left unmatched: 1. CDR3 length: 14 residues. CDR1 and CDR2 from the germline V gene are MDHEN and SYDVKM. The CDR3 loop reads CASSFRGPGNTIYF. DNA for the CDR3: TGTGCCAGCAGTTTTAGGGGGCCTGGAAACACCATATATTTT.

This clone was seen just once. The chain links TRBV7-9 to TRBJ2-7; 16 bases map to TRBD2. This CDR3 comprises 17 residues. Germline CDR1 reads SEHNR; CDR2 reads FQNEAQ (reference sequence). V gave up 4 bases and J gave up 3 bases; unmatched junction bases: 6. This CDR3 reads CASSSGLAGGPGYEQYF. The CDR3 DNA reads as TGTGCCAGCAGCTCGGGACTAGCGGGAGGGCCGGGCTACGAGCAGTACTTC. Looking up the rest from reference TRBV7-9 and TRBJ2-7 gives the full variable domain: DTGVSQNPRHKITKRGQNVTFRCDPISEHNRLYWYRQTLGQGPEFLTYFQNEAQLEKSRLLSDRFSAERPKGSFSTLEIQRTEQGDSAMYLCASSSGLAGGPGYEQYFGPGTRLTVT.

The V call is TRBV6-1, the J call TRBJ2-1; perhaps TRBD2 as D (6 bases). The CDR3 spans 13 residues. Germline CDR1 is MNHNS and CDR2 is SASEGT. The CDR3 sequence: CALRGLIYNEQFF. The CDR3 coding sequence is TGTGCATTGAGGGGACTTATCTACAATGAGCAGTTCTTC.

The V and J genes are TRBV18 and TRBJ2-5; TRBD1 might be the D (5 bases). This CDR3 has 13 residues. The germline gives CDR1 KGHSH, CDR2 LQKENI. V was trimmed by 8 bases and J by 4 bases, leaving 14 bases between them. CDR3: CASTQGLGETQYF. CDR3 nucleotide sequence: TGTGCCAGCACCCAGGGCTTAGGAGAGACCCAGTACTTC.

This chain links TRBV16 with TRBJ2-1, with D possibly being TRBD1 (5 bases). CDR3 length: 14 amino acids. V was clipped by 0 bases and J by 10 bases, with 13 bases between them. The germline gives CDR1 KGHSY, CDR2 FQNENV. CDR3 nucleotide sequence: TGTGCCAGCAGCCAATCGGGTAGGGGCTGGGAGCAGTTCTTC. This translates into CASSQSGRGWEQFF. The full variable domain, its missing parts supplied by reference TRBV16 and TRBJ2-1, is GEEVAQTPKHLVRGEGQKAKLYCAPIKGHSYVFWYQQVLKNEFKFLISFQNENVFDETGMPKERFSAKCLPNSPCSLEIQATKLEDSAVYFCASSQSGRGWEQFFGPGTRLTVL.

V gene TRBV27 combines with J gene TRBJ2-3; D might be TRBD2 (7 bases). The ends were cut back, 1 base at V and 4 bases at J, with 15 bases in the middle. The V gene's germline CDR1 is MNHEY and CDR2 SMNVEV (reference sequence). This CDR3 comprises 16 residues. The CDR3 DNA follows: TGTGCCAGCAGTTTATTCGGGGGGCGAGACGCAGATACGCAGTATTTT. Its protein is CASSLFGGRDADTQYF.

As regards this clone: Other nucleotide sequences in the sample specify the same CDR3. V usage is TRBV20-1 and J usage is TRBJ2-3; no firm D call. CDR1 is DFQATT, CDR2 SNEGSKA, per germline (reference sequence). The CDR3 is 11 residues long. The ends were cut back, 4 bases at V and 1 base at J, with 3 bases in the middle. CDR3 nucleotide sequence: TGCAGTGCTACGGGCACAGATACGCAGTATTTT. As protein: CSATGTDTQYF.

V is TRBV5-1 and J is TRBJ2-7, with TRBD2 as a possible D gene (5 bases). Trimming removed 4 bases at V and 7 bases at J, with 18 bases between. The CDR3 spans 14 residues. Germline values: CDR1 SGHRS, CDR2 YFSETQ. The DNA of the CDR3 is TGCGCCAGCAGCCCAACTAAACCCTCGGGAGAGCAGTACTTC. This encodes CASSPTKPSGEQYF.

J is TRBJ2-2 and V is TRBV19, with D perhaps matching TRBD2 (6 bases). With 3 bases removed from V and 5 bases from J, the gap between germline ends came to 10 bases. The CDR3 consists of 14 residues. Germline V gene data show CDR1 as LNHDA and CDR2 as SQIVND (reference sequence). As DNA, the CDR3 is TGTGCCAGTAGTATGGGGGGACGGACCGGGGAGCTGTTTTTT. It encodes CASSMGGRTGELFF.